This record covers a single TCR beta chain. Its antigen remains unknown. It was one heparinised blood draw, averaging around 100 mL, that each donor gave. This record comes from a study of beta chain features in type 1 diabetes. Broader study findings: All four CD4+ subsets from Type 1 diabetes patients carried moderately but significantly shorter TCRB CDR3s. When VDJ junctions were examined, type 1 diabetes patients showed fewer insertions and more deletions. Naive, central memory and Treg TCRB repertoires appeared more alike in patients than in healthy donors.

Looked up from germline, CDR1 is SQVTM and CDR2 is ANQGSEA. V was cut by 3 bases and J by 0 bases, with 14 bases left in between. The CDR3 is 15 residues long. The study reverse transcribed the entire isolated RNA, so it sequenced expressed TCRB transcripts. Clones were read by immunoSEQ multiplex PCR, and TCRdb kept only the in-frame ones, dropping some. The sample yields around 50,000 clones, around 45% seen once. The J gene is TRBJ2-5, the V gene TRBV29-1, with D unresolved. The TCR sequence derives from a young man with type 1 diabetes. Sequencing input: stem cell memory CD4+ T cells from blood. Here the CDR3 DNA reads TGCAGCGTTGATTTTCGTGACACAAACCAAGAGACCCAGTACTTC. Translating it yields CSVDFRDTNQETQYF.